These 28 T cell receptor beta chains came from one sample sequenced in a study of shared clonotypes between healthy human individuals. TCRdb's copy holds only in-frame clones and misses some; the assay was immunoSEQ multiplex PCR. The data contain over 850,000 clones, 70% to 80% of them singletons. The sequencing input was memory CD4+ T cells from PBMCs. Subset given: CD45RA-negative fraction. The origin of the receptors is a man younger than 35 in good health. Some clones in this sample may be carry-over from other donors' samples.

The chain couples TRBV19 to TRBJ2-1; D might be TRBD1 (6 bases). V was cut by 5 bases and J by 4 bases, with 12 bases left in between. The CDR3 has 14 amino acids. Germline CDR1 reads LNHDA; CDR2 reads SQIVND (reference sequence). The CDR3 DNA reads TGTGCCAGTAGTTCGGGACAAAAGTACAATGAGCAGTTCTTC. It yields the protein CASSSGQKYNEQFF.

The rearrangement joins TRBV6-6 to TRBJ2-1; 7 bases agree with TRBD2. This CDR3 has 14 residues. The trim removed 6 bases at V and 3 bases at J, leaving 5 bases unmatched. CDR1 is MNHNY and CDR2 is SVGAGI in the germline V gene (reference sequence). The CDR3 DNA follows: TGTGCCAGCAGCCCCCGCGGGAGCTACAATGAGCAGTTCTTC. Amino acid sequence: CASSPRGSYNEQFF.

The gene calls are TRBV7-3 and TRBJ2-3, with 7 bases identical to TRBD2. Germline V gives CDR1 SGHTA, CDR2 FQGTGA. The CDR3 covers 14 residues. J was trimmed by 5 bases and V by 1 base; bases with no gene match: 3. Written as DNA, the CDR3 is TGTGCCAGCAGCTTAATGGGGGGGAAAGATACGCAGTATTTT. Translating it yields CASSLMGGKDTQYF.

This rearrangement joins TRBV30 to TRBJ1-6; D possibly corresponds to TRBD1 (5 bases). V lost 2 bases, J lost 14 bases, and 13 bases lay in between. The CDR3 length is 12 residues. The germline gives CDR1 GTSNPN, CDR2 SVGIG (reference sequence). CDR3: CAWSLQTAALHF. The CDR3 DNA follows: TGTGCCTGGAGTCTACAGACAGCAGCCCTCCACTTT.

The table lists this clone with a few counts. CDR3 nucleotides: TGTGCCAGCAGCCCCGAGGTCACCGGGGAGCTGTTTTTT. Encoded protein: CASSPEVTGELFF. The chain is built from TRBV2 and TRBJ2-2, with unresolved D. CDR3 size: 13 residues. With 6 bases removed from V and 4 bases from J, the gap between germline ends came to 9 bases. CDR1 SNHLY and CDR2 FYNNEI come from the germline V gene.

This clone came up once. V and J are TRBV28 and TRBJ2-1; possible D gene TRBD2, 6 bases. V was clipped by 4 bases and J by 10 bases, with 20 bases between them. This CDR3 is 15 amino acids long. Per the germline V gene, CDR1 is MDHEN and CDR2 is SYDVKM. The CDR3 here is CASSSPSGVPGEQFF. The CDR3 DNA reads as TGTGCCAGCAGTTCCCCCTCGGGGGTTCCGGGCGAGCAGTTCTTC.

V gene TRBV11-2 combines with J gene TRBJ1-3; 9 positions match TRBD1. The CDR3 totals 18 residues. The ends lost 4 bases at V and 0 bases at J; junction bases unmatched: 10. CDR1 is SGHAT, CDR2 FQNNGV, per germline. For the CDR3, the DNA is TGTGCCAGCAGCTGGGGACAGGGACCCTTCAGCTCTGGAAACACCATATATTTT. It translates to CASSWGQGPFSSGNTIYF.

This clone has a single count. The gene calls are TRBV19 and TRBJ2-5; 14 bases agree with TRBD2. CDR1 and CDR2 (germline): LNHDA, SQIVND (reference sequence). The CDR3 covers 13 residues. With 8 bases clipped from V and 9 bases from J, the junction kept 5 bases outside the gene matches. DNA of the CDR3: TGTGCCAGTGGGACTAGCGGGAGTGCGGCCCAGTACTTC. Its translation: CASGTSGSAAQYF.

This sequence joins TRBV2 and TRBJ2-7; D remains unclear. With 1 base removed from V and 0 bases from J, the gap between germline ends came to 7 bases. Germline CDR1 SNHLY, CDR2 FYNNEI. This CDR3 is 14 amino acids long. CDR3 in amino acids: CASSEVVSSYEQYF. The CDR3 DNA reads as TGTGCCAGCAGTGAAGTGGTCAGCTCCTACGAGCAGTACTTC.

The chain joins TRBV30 to TRBJ2-1; 7 bases map to TRBD2. The germline CDR1 and CDR2 sequences are GTSNPN and SVGIG (reference sequence). This CDR3 region has 16 residues. V lost 4 bases and J lost 4; bases outside the gene matches: 13. CDR3 sequence (DNA): TGTGCCTGGACCACGGGGGGAGCGCACCGATACAATGAGCAGTTCTTC. It yields the protein CAWTTGGAHRYNEQFF.

The V gene is TRBV19, the J gene TRBJ1-2; D call uncertain. Germline V gene sequence: CDR1 LNHDA, CDR2 SQIVND (reference sequence). Trimming removed 3 bases at V and 4 bases at J, with 6 bases between. The CDR3 covers 12 residues. In DNA, the CDR3 is TGTGCCAGTAGTATCACGGCCTATGGCTACACCTTC. Translating it yields CASSITAYGYTF.

The sample holds one count of this clone. The CDR3: CAWQGPTLTDTQYF. The CDR3 coding sequence is TGTGCCTGGCAGGGACCTACGCTCACAGATACGCAGTATTTT. The rearrangement joins TRBV30 to TRBJ2-3; D is possibly TRBD1 or TRBD2 (5 bases each). The CDR3 loop spans 14 amino acids. V was trimmed by 5 bases and J by 2 bases, leaving 14 bases between them. CDR1 is GTSNPN, CDR2 SVGIG, per germline (reference sequence).

V gene TRBV5-4 combines with J gene TRBJ2-1; D gene ambiguous. V was clipped by 2 bases and J by 8 bases, with 8 bases between them. Germline CDR1 reads SGHNT; CDR2 reads YYREEE (reference sequence). The CDR3 spans 12 residues. DNA of the CDR3: TGTGCCAGCAGCTTAGCTCACGATGAGCAGTTCTTC. Amino acids: CASSLAHDEQFF.

This clone has just one count. Just one base apart from a much larger clone, this may be a read error. The gene calls are TRBV25-1 and TRBJ1-2, with a tentative D call TRBD1 (6 bases). V was clipped by 3 bases and J by 4 bases, with 6 bases between them. CDR1 is MGHDK and CDR2 is SYGVNS in the germline V gene. The CDR3 covers 12 residues. CDR3 nucleotides: TGTGCCAGCAGTGACAGGGGCTATGGCTACACCTTC. Encoded protein: CASSDRGYGYTF.

V is TRBV18 and J is TRBJ2-2; D gene ambiguous. The CDR3 totals 14 residues. The V gene lost 0 bases and the J gene lost 2 bases, with 4 bases spanning the gap. Germline CDR1 is KGHSH and CDR2 is LQKENI. This CDR3 is CASSPPSNTGELFF. Written as DNA, the CDR3 is TGTGCCAGCTCACCACCTTCAAACACCGGGGAGCTGTTTTTT.

J is TRBJ2-3 and V is TRBV27, with D unclear. V lost 5 bases and J lost 2, with 2 bases in between. Germline loops: CDR1 MNHEY, CDR2 SMNVEV (reference sequence). The CDR3 has 11 residues. The CDR3 nucleotides read TGTGCCAGCAGTCCCACAGATACGCAGTATTTT. Translating it yields CASSPTDTQYF.

CDR3 loop: CATKGHSGNTIYF. The CDR3 nucleotides read TGTGCCACAAAAGGACACTCTGGAAACACCATATATTTT. The rearrangement uses TRBV10-3 and TRBJ1-3; possibly TRBD1 for D (5 bases). The CDR3 has 13 amino acids. CDR1 and CDR2 from the germline V gene are ENHRY and SYGVKD. V shed 10 bases and J shed 0 bases, with 10 bases lying between them.

This clone was seen a handful of times. The rearrangement links TRBV28 to TRBJ1-1, with D unclear. This CDR3 region has 16 residues. Germline V lookup: CDR1 MDHEN, CDR2 SYDVKM. Trimming stripped 2 bases from V and 0 bases from J, with 13 bases between. CDR3 in amino acids: CASSLPRVGLNTEAFF. For the CDR3, the DNA is TGTGCCAGCAGTTTACCCCGGGTGGGTCTGAACACTGAAGCTTTCTTT. The full variable domain, with the rest looked up from reference TRBV28 and TRBJ1-1, is DVKVTQSSRYLVKRTGEKVFLECVQDMDHENMFWYRQDPGLGLRLIYFSYDVKMKEKGDIPEGYSVSREKKERFSLILESASTNQTSMYLCASSLPRVGLNTEAFFGQGTRLTVV.

This chain connects TRBV28 to TRBJ2-7, with 7 bases lining up with TRBD1. J lost 5 bases, V lost 8 bases, and 3 bases had no gene match. Germline loops: CDR1 MDHEN, CDR2 SYDVKM. The CDR3 runs to 11 residues. CDR3 bases: TGTGCCAGCCACAGGGGCCACGAGCAGTACTTC. It codes for CASHRGHEQYF.

This clone appeared once. The chain recombines TRBV28 with TRBJ2-7; TRBD2 aligns across 13 bases. This CDR3 spans 15 amino acids. Germline loops: CDR1 MDHEN, CDR2 SYDVKM. Trimming took 3 bases from V and 4 from J; bases not matched to a gene: 3. CDR3 nucleotides: TGTGCCAGCAGTTTCGTGACTAGCGGGGGGTACGAGCAGTACTTC. Amino acid sequence: CASSFVTSGGYEQYF.

J is TRBJ1-2 and V is TRBV5-5; 9 nucleotides agree with TRBD1. The CDR3 is 16 residues long. The V gene end was trimmed by 4 bases and the J gene end by 2 bases; junction bases not matched to a gene: 9. Germline CDR1 reads SGHKS; CDR2 reads YYEKEE (reference sequence). CDR3 protein: CASSPTGTGRNYGYTF. The CDR3 nucleotides read TGTGCCAGCAGCCCAACCGGGACAGGGCGCAACTATGGCTACACCTTC.

V is TRBV28 and J is TRBJ1-2; 9 bases are a match to TRBD1. Germline CDR1 and CDR2: MDHEN and SYDVKM. The length of the CDR3 is 14 residues. Trimming removed 6 bases from V and 8 bases from J; junction bases left unmatched: 10. CDR3 loop: CASRPHRDRVGYTF. CDR3 bases: TGTGCCAGCAGGCCGCACCGGGACAGGGTCGGCTACACCTTC.

This clone was counted a single time. The chain employs TRBV7-8 and TRBJ2-7, with D unclear. This CDR3 region has 12 residues. Per germline, CDR1 SGHVS and CDR2 FQNEAQ. Trimming took 1 base from V and 6 from J, leaving 7 bases between them. CDR3 region: CASSLVSPEQYF. For the CDR3, the DNA is TGTGCCAGCAGCTTAGTTAGCCCCGAGCAGTACTTC.

The genes are TRBV4-1 and TRBJ2-1; 9 nucleotides line up with TRBD1. V trimming: 2 bases; J trimming: 3 bases; junction bases outside the gene matches: 8. Germline CDR1 is MGHRA and CDR2 is YSYEKL. This CDR3 comprises 17 residues. The CDR3 DNA reads as TGCGCCAGCAGCCAACACTTTGGGACAGGGAACTACAATGAGCAGTTCTTC. Its translation: CASSQHFGTGNYNEQFF.

The V call is TRBV30, the J call TRBJ2-6; possibly TRBD1 for D (5 bases). V was cut by 2 bases and J by 0 bases, with 11 bases left in between. The CDR3 length is 16 residues. CDR1 GTSNPN and CDR2 SVGIG come from the germline V gene (reference sequence). The CDR3 coding sequence is TGTGCCTGGAGTCCTCGACAGTACTCTGGGGCCAACGTCCTGACTTTC. Its translation: CAWSPRQYSGANVLTF.

This chain uses TRBV25-1 with TRBJ1-2, with 7 positions matching TRBD1. The germline V gene has CDR1 MGHDK and CDR2 SYGVNS. The CDR3 has 15 amino acids. The ends lost 10 bases at V and 0 bases at J; junction bases unmatched: 11. Written as DNA, the CDR3 is TGTGCCACAACCCCAGGAGGGACAGCTAACTATGGCTACACCTTC. It specifies CATTPGGTANYGYTF.

The chain recombines TRBV6-4 with TRBJ1-1; D gene uncertain. The length of the CDR3 is 17 residues. Trimming removed 2 bases at V and 6 bases at J, with 22 bases between. The germline V gene encodes CDR1 MRHNA and CDR2 SNTAGT. The CDR3 region is CASSDVRQVLNLAEAFF. CDR3 DNA sequence: TGTGCCAGCAGTGACGTTCGGCAGGTCCTTAATTTGGCTGAAGCTTTCTTT.

The V call is TRBV2, the J call TRBJ1-5; no clear D gene. Germline values: CDR1 SNHLY, CDR2 FYNNEI. Trimming cost V 6 bases and J 4 bases, with 10 bases left between them. This CDR3 has 13 amino acids. This CDR3 reads CASRKDLNQPQHF. The CDR3 DNA reads TGTGCCAGCAGGAAGGACCTAAATCAGCCCCAGCATTTT.